This T cell receptor (beta chain) was recovered during a study of vaccination effects on CD4 cells after COVID-19. Study-level points and caveats: The study dataset contains few convalescent patients and includes no early post-infection timepoints.

For this clone: Its cognate antigen is unknown.

Before sequencing, viral peptide pools were used by the ViraFEST assay to expand antigen-specific CD4+ T cells. At the end of about 10 days of culture, CD4+ T cells were isolated. The healthy vaccine recipients, who had no prior SARS-CoV-2 infection, showed negative nucleocapsid antibodies. On days 3 and 7, fresh IL-2 medium replaced half the medium. The assay was immunoSEQ multiplex PCR, and TCRdb's table has in-frame clones only and misses some. The table shows about 79,000 clones, with around 74% occurring only once. Per the germline V gene, CDR1 is DFQATT and CDR2 is SNEGSKA (reference sequence). Trimming pared 3 bases from V and 6 bases from J, leaving 11 bases between. There are 12 residues in the CDR3.

The clonotype originates from a human donor who received a COVID-19 vaccine. The sequencing used CD4+ T cells from PBMCs cultured with HCoV-229E spike peptides, collected before COVID-19 vaccination. The chain couples TRBV20-1 to TRBJ1-1; D is uncertain. CDR3 amino acids: CSASLGIAEAFF. CDR3 in DNA: TGCAGTGCTAGTTTGGGTATAGCTGAAGCTTTCTTT.